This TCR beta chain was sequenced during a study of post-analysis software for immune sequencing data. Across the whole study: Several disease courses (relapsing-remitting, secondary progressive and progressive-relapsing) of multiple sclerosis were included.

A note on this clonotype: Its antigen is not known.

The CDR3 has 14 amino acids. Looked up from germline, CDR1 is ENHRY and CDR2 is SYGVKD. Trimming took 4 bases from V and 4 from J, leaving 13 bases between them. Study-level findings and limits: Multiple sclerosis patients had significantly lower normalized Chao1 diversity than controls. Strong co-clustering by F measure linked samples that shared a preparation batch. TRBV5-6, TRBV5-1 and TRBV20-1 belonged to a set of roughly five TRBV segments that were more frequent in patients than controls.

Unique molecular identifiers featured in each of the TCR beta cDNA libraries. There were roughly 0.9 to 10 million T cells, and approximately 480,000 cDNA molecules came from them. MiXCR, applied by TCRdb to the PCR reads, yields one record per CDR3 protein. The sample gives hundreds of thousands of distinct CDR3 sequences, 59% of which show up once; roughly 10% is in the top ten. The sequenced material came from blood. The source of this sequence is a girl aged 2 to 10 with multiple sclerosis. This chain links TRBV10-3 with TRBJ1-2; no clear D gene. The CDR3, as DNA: TGTGCCATCAGTGCCGCTGGGGAATCCTATGGCTACACCTTC. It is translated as CAISAAGESYGYTF.